This TCR beta chain was identified during a study of tumor-infiltrating lymphocytes in primary liver carcinoma. Study background: Surgical resection was the treatment these patients received for primary liver carcinoma. Roughly 3.5 to 7.5 million productive TCRbeta reads were obtained per sample, with similar numbers across tissue types.

This clonotype was seen repeatedly, ten times or more. Its target is unknown. Study-wide results and caveats: Tumor region pairs showed greater overlap than either tumor-adjacent or tumor-blood pairs did.

Priming with a constant-region primer yielded TCR beta cDNA from roughly 490 ng total RNA. Three rounds of nested multiplex PCR with slightly modified ARM-PCR produced TCR beta libraries. In the first two PCR rounds, TRBV1-TRBV30 forward primers were paired with a C-beta reverse primer, and each round lasted about 9 cycles. TCRdb fed the multiplex PCR reads into MiXCR, producing one record per CDR3 protein. The sample contains fewer than 350,000 distinct CDR3 sequences, approximately 65% of which appear only once. CDR1 is ENHRY, CDR2 SYGVKD, per germline. CDR3 length: 17 residues. Deletions cut 3 bases from V and 2 bases from J, with 16 bases between. Germline DNA was extracted alongside blood RNA, which was obtained from unsorted whole blood.

Sequencing input: peripheral blood. The source is a man aged 35 to 55 with primary liver carcinoma and hepatitis B virus infection. The V call is TRBV10-3, the J call TRBJ2-2; TRBD2 is a possible D gene (6 bases). DNA for the CDR3: TGTGCCATCAGTGAAGTATCGGGGGAGACTAACACCGGGGAGCTGTTTTTT. This sequence encodes CAISEVSGETNTGELFF.